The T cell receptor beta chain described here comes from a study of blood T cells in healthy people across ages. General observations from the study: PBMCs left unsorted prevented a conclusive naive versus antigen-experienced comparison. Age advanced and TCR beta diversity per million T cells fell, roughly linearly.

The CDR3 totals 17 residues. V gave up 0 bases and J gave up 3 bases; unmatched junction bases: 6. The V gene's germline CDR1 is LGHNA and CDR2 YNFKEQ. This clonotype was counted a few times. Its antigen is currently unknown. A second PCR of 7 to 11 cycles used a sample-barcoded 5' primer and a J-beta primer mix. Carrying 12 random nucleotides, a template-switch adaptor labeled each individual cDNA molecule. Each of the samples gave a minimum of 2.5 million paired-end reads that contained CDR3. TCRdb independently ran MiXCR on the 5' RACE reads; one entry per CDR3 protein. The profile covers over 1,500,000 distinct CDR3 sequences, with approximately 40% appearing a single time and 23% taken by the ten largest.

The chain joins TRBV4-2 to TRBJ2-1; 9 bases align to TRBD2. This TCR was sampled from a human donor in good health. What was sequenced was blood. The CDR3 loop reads CASSQDRAGGFYNEQFF. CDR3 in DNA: TGTGCCAGCAGCCAAGATAGGGCGGGGGGGTTCTACAATGAGCAGTTCTTC.